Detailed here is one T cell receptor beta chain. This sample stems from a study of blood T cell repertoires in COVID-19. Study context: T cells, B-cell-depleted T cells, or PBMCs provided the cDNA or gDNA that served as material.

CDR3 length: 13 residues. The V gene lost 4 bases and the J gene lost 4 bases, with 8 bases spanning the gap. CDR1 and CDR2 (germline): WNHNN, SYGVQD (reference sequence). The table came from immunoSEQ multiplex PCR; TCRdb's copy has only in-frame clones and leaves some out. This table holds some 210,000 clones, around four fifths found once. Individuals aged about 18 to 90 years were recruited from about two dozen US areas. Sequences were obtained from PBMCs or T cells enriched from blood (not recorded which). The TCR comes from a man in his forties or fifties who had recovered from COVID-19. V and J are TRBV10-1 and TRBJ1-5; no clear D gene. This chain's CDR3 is CASSAGMNQPQHF. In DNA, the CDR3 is TGCGCCAGCAGTGCGGGGATGAATCAGCCCCAGCATTTT.